The present T cell receptor (beta chain) was sequenced within a study of vaccination and CD4 T cells after COVID-19. In the study overall: Two of the convalescents were Hispanic, and the group consisted of six males and four females. Broader study findings: 304 of 307 vaccine-specific clones from convalescent patients were spike mono-reactive.

A remark on this clonotype: Its antigen is unknown.

With the Oncomine TCR Beta short-read assay, DNA from cultured CD4+ T cells was sequenced. TCRdb redid the calling of the PCR reads with MiXCR, one entry per CDR3 protein. This sample has about 15,000 distinct CDR3 sequences, with 52% found just once. Documented treatment: approximately nine-day PBMC culture with coronavirus spike peptide pools or control peptides (ViraFEST assay). Dates of positive PCR ran from March to December 2020, before US Alpha, Beta and Delta variants. Sequences were obtained from CD4+ T cells from blood, cultured in vitro. The sequence was obtained from a human donor who had recovered from COVID-19.

The CDR3 is CAVYRGADYGYTF. DNA of the CDR3: TGTGCCGTGTACCGGGGGGCTGACTATGGCTACACCTTC. This chain links TRBV7-9 with TRBJ1-2, with D possibly matching TRBD1 (6 bases). Germline lookup yields CDR1 SEHNR and CDR2 FQNEAQ (reference sequence). The V end was cut by 11 bases, the J end by 3 bases, with 16 bases between. The CDR3 runs to 13 residues.